These T cell receptor beta chains were read from a single sample in a study of shared clonotypes between healthy human individuals. The repertoire was sequenced with immunoSEQ multiplex PCR; TCRdb's copy has only in-frame clones and lacks some. The repertoire has around 750,000 clones, less than 85% of them found once; the top ten carry 1.5% to 2%. Material: memory CD4+ T cells sorted from blood. All receptors come from a woman aged 30 to 39 in good health. Each CDR3 is given with its conserved first and last residue. D genes are given only for firm matches. Clone size is not always given. Where it is, it says once, few, many or a class for expanded clones.

j_call d_call clone_size v_call cdr3_nt cdr3_aa
TRBJ2-1 . . TRBV5-4 TGTGCCAGCAGCTCTTGGGGGACGGGGACAAACAATGAGCAGTTCTTC CASSSWGTGTNNEQFF
TRBJ1-2 . . TRBV6-5 TGTGCCAGCAGTTACTCGGGGGGAACGTATGGCTACACCTTC CASSYSGGTYGYTF
TRBJ1-5 TRBD1 many TRBV7-2 TGTGCCAGCAGCATTGGACAGGCAGATGGGCCCCAGCATTTT CASSIGQADGPQHF
TRBJ2-7 TRBD2 . TRBV11-2 TGTGCCAGCAGAGGGAGCGGGAGGCCCCACGAGCAGTACTTC CASRGSGRPHEQYF
TRBJ1-1 . . TRBV28 TGTGCGATACGGCGGGGGTGGACTGAAGCTTTCTTT CAIRRGWTEAFF
TRBJ2-3 TRBD2 . TRBV6-1 TGTGCCAGCAGTGATCCGAACCTAGCGGGAGTCTTGGATACGCAGTATTTT CASSDPNLAGVLDTQYF
TRBJ2-7 . . TRBV18 TGTGCCAGCTCACTGTCCAGGGGTAACTACGAGCAGTACTTC CASSLSRGNYEQYF
TRBJ2-3 TRBD2 few TRBV28 TGTGCCTATAGCGGGAGGGGCACAGATACGCAGTATTTT CAYSGRGTDTQYF
TRBJ2-7 . . TRBV28 TGTGCCAGCAGTTTCGGAGGAAGAAGCTACGAGCAGTACTTC CASSFGGRSYEQYF
TRBJ1-2 TRBD1 . TRBV5-6 TGTGCCAGCAGCCCGGGGACAGGGAGGTACTATGGCTACACCTTC CASSPGTGRYYGYTF
TRBJ2-6 . once TRBV15 TGTGCCACCAGCAGAGCCCAGGCCCGTAACGTCCTGACTTTC CATSRAQARNVLTF
TRBJ1-1 TRBD1 . TRBV10-3 TGTGCCATCCCATGGGACAGAATCGGCGTGAAGACTGAAGCTTTCTTT CAIPWDRIGVKTEAFF
TRBJ2-7 . . TRBV6-6 TGTGCCAGCAGAAAGCAGGGGAGATCCTACGAGCAGTACTTC CASRKQGRSYEQYF
TRBJ2-1 TRBD2 . TRBV10-3 TGTGCCACCGAGGGGGGCAGCGGGAGTAACGATGAGCAGTTCTTC CATEGGSGSNDEQFF
TRBJ2-1 TRBD2 . TRBV5-1 TGCGCCAGCAGCTCAACTAGCGGGGTTAGCTCCTACAATGAGCAGTTCTTC CASSSTSGVSSYNEQFF
TRBJ2-1 TRBD2 . TRBV28 TGTGCCAGCAGTAGCGGGAGGGGGTACAATGAGCAGTTCTTC CASSSGRGYNEQFF
TRBJ1-1 . . TRBV6-5 TGTGCCAGCAGTTCGAGGCCTGGACTCGAAGCTTTCTTT CASSSRPGLEAFF
TRBJ1-2 . . TRBV6-1 TGTGCCAGCAGTGAAGCGGGACAAATCGGCTACACCTTC CASSEAGQIGYTF
TRBJ1-3 TRBD1 . TRBV7-2 TGTGCCAGCAGGGACAGGGGGTCTGGAAACACCATATATTTT CASRDRGSGNTIYF
TRBJ1-3 . . TRBV7-9 TGTGCCAGCAGCTTAGTGGGAAACACCATATATTTT CASSLVGNTIYF
TRBJ2-3 TRBD1 . TRBV5-8 TGTGCCAGCAGCTTGGGACAGGGGAGGTTTCCAGATACGCAGTATTTT CASSLGQGRFPDTQYF
TRBJ2-1 TRBD1 few TRBV28 TGTGCCAGCAGTTTACCCCTCCGGACAGGGCAGAACAATGAGCAGTTCTTC CASSLPLRTGQNNEQFF
TRBJ2-1 . . TRBV13 TGTGCCAGCAGCACTTATAACAATGAGCAGTTCTTC CASSTYNNEQFF
TRBJ2-2 . . TRBV7-3 TGTGCCAGCAGCTTAAGTCTGAACACCGGGGAGCTGTTTTTT CASSLSLNTGELFF
TRBJ2-7 . . TRBV27 TGTGCCAGCAGGGAGAGGGTTCCCTACTCCTACGAGCAGTACTTC CASRERVPYSYEQYF
TRBJ1-5 . . TRBV6-5 TGTGCCAGCCAGTCAGGCAATCAGCCCCAGCATTTT CASQSGNQPQHF
TRBJ2-5 . once TRBV10-3 TGTGCCATCAGTTCGGGGACTGCACAAGAGACCCAGTACTTC CAISSGTAQETQYF
TRBJ1-5 TRBD1 . TRBV5-1 TGCGCCAGCAGCGAAGGATGGACAGGGGGAAATCAGCCCCAGCATTTT CASSEGWTGGNQPQHF